These T cell receptor beta chains were read from a single sample in a study of shared clonotypes between healthy human individuals. Profiling relied on immunoSEQ multiplex PCR, and the TCRdb table lists in-frame clones only, not all of them. In the table there are about 380,000 clones, 96% of which are singletons. Input material: memory CD8+ T cells sorted from blood. These receptors were collected from a man under 40 in good health. Each CDR3 is given without its conserved first and last residue. The D gene is left open where the match is weak.

>TRBV27|.|TRBJ2-3
ASSLLGVADTDTQY
>TRBV7-9|.|TRBJ2-2
ASSLERPGELF
>TRBV4-1|.|TRBJ2-1
ASSQVLRGRGTYNEQF
>TRBV28|.|TRBJ1-2
ASSFHTTNYGYT
>TRBV11-3|TRBD1|TRBJ1-1
ASSLGQDTEAF
>TRBV10-3|.|TRBJ2-3
AISGLLGTDTQY
>TRBV6-5|TRBD2|TRBJ2-1
ASSYKSGGPFNEQF
>TRBV30|.|TRBJ1-1
AWSVSGSLNTEAF
>TRBV5-4|.|TRBJ1-4
ASSSDLQREKLF
>TRBV5-1|.|TRBJ2-3
ASSSSRGGDTQY
>TRBV5-4|TRBD1|TRBJ2-3
ASSPSGQGRDTQY
>TRBV11-2|.|TRBJ2-1
ASSLVRGLEGNEQF
>TRBV7-2|.|TRBJ2-7
ASSPLAPPSYEQY
>TRBV28|TRBD2|TRBJ2-5
ASSLLAGEGETQY
>TRBV4-2|TRBD1|TRBJ2-1
ASSPRDRGYNEQF
>TRBV5-6|TRBD1|TRBJ2-7
ASSLGQGYYEQY
>TRBV15|.|TRBJ2-3
ATSRDLTTQY
>TRBV11-2|.|TRBJ2-7
ASSLIGDLSYEQY
>TRBV5-4|TRBD1|TRBJ2-4
ASSLRQGDIQY
>TRBV7-8|.|TRBJ1-5
ASSLGGPSHQPQH
>TRBV6-1|.|TRBJ1-2
ASSEPEEGGSYGYT
>TRBV9|.|TRBJ1-4
ASSVDQGFSSNEKLF
>TRBV5-6|TRBD1|TRBJ1-4
ASSLAGQGEKLF